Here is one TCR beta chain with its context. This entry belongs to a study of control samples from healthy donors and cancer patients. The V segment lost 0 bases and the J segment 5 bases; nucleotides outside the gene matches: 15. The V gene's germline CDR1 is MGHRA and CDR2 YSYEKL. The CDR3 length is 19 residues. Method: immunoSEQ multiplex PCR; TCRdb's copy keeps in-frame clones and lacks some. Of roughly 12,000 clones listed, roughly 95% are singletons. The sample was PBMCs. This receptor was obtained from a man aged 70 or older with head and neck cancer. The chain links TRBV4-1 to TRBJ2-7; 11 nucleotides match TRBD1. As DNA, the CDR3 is TGCGCCAGCAGCCAAGACTCATCCGGGACAGGGGGGACTCGCCACGAGCAGTACTTC. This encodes CASSQDSSGTGGTRHEQYF.